This record concerns one T cell receptor (beta chain) sequence. Clones were sequenced by immunoSEQ multiplex PCR, and TCRdb holds only the in-frame ones, with some missing. Of more than 55,000 clones listed, about four fifths are singletons. The CDR3 is 17 residues long. Germline V lookup: CDR1 SNHLY, CDR2 FYNNEI. With V trimmed by 5 bases and J by 3 bases, 15 bases remained unmatched. The data originate from a study of PD-L1 blockade in urothelial cancer. Indicated time point: pretreatment peripheral blood. The rearrangement links TRBV2 to TRBJ1-1; 7 bases line up with TRBD1. This TCR came from a man in his 70s with urothelial cancer. Material: PBMCs, obtained around atezolizumab (anti-PD-L1) treatment. CDR3 protein: CASSSIQGFTGDTEAFF. The CDR3 coding sequence is TGTGCCAGCAGTTCCATACAGGGGTTCACGGGGGACACTGAAGCTTTCTTT.